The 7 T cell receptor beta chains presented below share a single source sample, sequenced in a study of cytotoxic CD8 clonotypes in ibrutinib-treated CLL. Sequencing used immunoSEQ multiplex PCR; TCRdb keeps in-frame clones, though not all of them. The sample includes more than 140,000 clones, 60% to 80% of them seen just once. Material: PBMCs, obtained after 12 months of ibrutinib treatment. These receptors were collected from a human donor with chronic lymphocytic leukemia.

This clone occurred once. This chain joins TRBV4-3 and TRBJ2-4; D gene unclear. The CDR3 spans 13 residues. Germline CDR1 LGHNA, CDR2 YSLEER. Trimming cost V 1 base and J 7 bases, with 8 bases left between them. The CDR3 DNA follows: TGCGCCAGCAGCCAAGGTCTCGGGAACATTCAGTACTTC. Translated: CASSQGLGNIQYF.

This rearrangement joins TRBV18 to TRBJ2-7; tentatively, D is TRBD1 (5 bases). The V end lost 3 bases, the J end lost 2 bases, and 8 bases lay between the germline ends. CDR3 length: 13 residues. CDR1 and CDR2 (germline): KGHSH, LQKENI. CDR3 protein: CASSPTQAYEQYF. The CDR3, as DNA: TGTGCCAGCTCACCGACACAGGCCTACGAGCAGTACTTC.

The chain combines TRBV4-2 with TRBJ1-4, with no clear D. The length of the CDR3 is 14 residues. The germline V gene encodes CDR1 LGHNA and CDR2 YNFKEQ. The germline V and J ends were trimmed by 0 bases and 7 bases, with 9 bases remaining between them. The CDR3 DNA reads TGTGCCAGCAGCCAAGATACAATGAGTGAAAAACTGTTTTTT. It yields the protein CASSQDTMSEKLFF.

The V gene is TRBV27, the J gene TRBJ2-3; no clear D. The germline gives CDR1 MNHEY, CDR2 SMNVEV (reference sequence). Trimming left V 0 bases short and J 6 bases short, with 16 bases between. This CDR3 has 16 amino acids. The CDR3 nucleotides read TGTGCCAGCAGTTTATCGGGTCGCTACATGGGGGATACGCAGTATTTT. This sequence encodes CASSLSGRYMGDTQYF.

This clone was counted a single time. CDR3 loop: CASTSGETQYF. The CDR3 nucleotides are TGTGCCAGCACGAGTGGGGAGACCCAGTACTTC. The rearrangement joins TRBV2 to TRBJ2-5; D ambiguous. V lost 7 bases to trimming and J lost 5 bases, with 8 bases between them. The CDR3 contains 11 residues. Germline V lookup: CDR1 SNHLY, CDR2 FYNNEI.

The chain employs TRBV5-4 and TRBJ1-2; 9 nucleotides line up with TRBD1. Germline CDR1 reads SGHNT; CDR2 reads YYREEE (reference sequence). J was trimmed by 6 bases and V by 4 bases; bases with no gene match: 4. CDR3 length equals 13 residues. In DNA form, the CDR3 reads TGTGCCAGCAGCAACCGGGACAGGGATGGCTACACCTTC. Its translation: CASSNRDRDGYTF.

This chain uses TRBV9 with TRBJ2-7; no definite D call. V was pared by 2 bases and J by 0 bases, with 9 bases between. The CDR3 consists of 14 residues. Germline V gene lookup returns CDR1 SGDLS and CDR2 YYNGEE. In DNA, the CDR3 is TGTGCCAGCAGCGTTGCCGCCGGCTCCTACGAGCAGTACTTC. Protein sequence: CASSVAAGSYEQYF. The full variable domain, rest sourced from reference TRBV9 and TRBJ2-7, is DSGVTQTPKHLITATGQRVTLRCSPRSGDLSVYWYQQSLDQGLQFLIQYYNGEERAKGNILERFSAQQFPDLHSELNLSSLELGDSALYFCASSVAAGSYEQYFGPGTRLTVT.